A selection of T cell receptor beta chains follows, all from one sample in a study of shared clonotypes between healthy human individuals. Data came from immunoSEQ multiplex PCR; TCRdb stores just in-frame clones and leaves some out. The data contain over 2 million clones, about 90% of them singletons. Sequenced: naive CD4+ T cells from PBMCs. These receptors were obtained from a man between 18 and 35 years old in good health. Some clones in this sample may be carry-over from other donors' samples. CDR3s include the opening cysteine and the closing phenylalanine or tryptophan. Fields, in order: clone size, J gene, V gene, CDR3 protein. Size tells how often a clone was seen (once, few, many) or the class of an expanded clone, and some rows leave it out.

>.|TRBJ1-1|TRBV6-4
CASSDAREVAEAFF
>.|TRBJ2-3|TRBV5-4
CASTGTGQITDTQYF
>.|TRBJ1-2|TRBV20-1
CSPTVAVSYTF
>.|TRBJ2-2|TRBV7-3
CASSSTGHTGELFF
>.|TRBJ1-2|TRBV9
CASSAGPNTNYGYTF
>.|TRBJ2-1|TRBV6-1
CASSERYYNEQFF
>.|TRBJ2-7|TRBV6-6
CACSRSGSSSYEQYF
>.|TRBJ1-5|TRBV7-2
CASSLDSNQPQHF
>.|TRBJ2-7|TRBV20-1
CSASRTYEQYF
>.|TRBJ1-6|TRBV28
CASSFRLLALHF
>.|TRBJ1-1|TRBV29-1
CSVRTEMNTEAFF
>.|TRBJ1-5|TRBV18
CASSPKSADSNQPQHF
>.|TRBJ2-1|TRBV29-1
CSVEFRAREQFF
>few|TRBJ1-1|TRBV9
CASSVESGLRNTEAFF
>.|TRBJ1-2|TRBV5-8
CASSLDANPTGGYTF
>few|TRBJ1-1|TRBV2
CASSVTPWNTEAFF
>.|TRBJ2-7|TRBV2
CASSIGQGTYEQYF
>.|TRBJ2-5|TRBV6-1
CASMAVGSQETQYF
>.|TRBJ2-5|TRBV9
CASSVEPGGKTQYF
>.|TRBJ1-2|TRBV30
CAWSERPEVYGYTF
>.|TRBJ2-7|TRBV28
CASSPGGTLTYEQYF
>.|TRBJ2-1|TRBV5-1
CASSLEGVSSYNEQFF
>.|TRBJ2-7|TRBV28
CASSWGGTGDHEQYF
>.|TRBJ2-3|TRBV5-1
CASSLAGSTDTQYF
>.|TRBJ2-4|TRBV5-4
CASSIPGSGKNIQYF
>.|TRBJ2-7|TRBV11-2
CASSFQIQGYEQYF
>.|TRBJ2-7|TRBV5-1
CASSLDTGNYEQYF
>.|TRBJ2-7|TRBV15
CATSRAALGTASYEQYF
>once|TRBJ2-1|TRBV10-3
CAISGGGGNEQFF
>.|TRBJ1-5|TRBV6-1
CASSERARQPQHF
>.|TRBJ2-4|TRBV25-1
CASSEVGGVTKNIQYF